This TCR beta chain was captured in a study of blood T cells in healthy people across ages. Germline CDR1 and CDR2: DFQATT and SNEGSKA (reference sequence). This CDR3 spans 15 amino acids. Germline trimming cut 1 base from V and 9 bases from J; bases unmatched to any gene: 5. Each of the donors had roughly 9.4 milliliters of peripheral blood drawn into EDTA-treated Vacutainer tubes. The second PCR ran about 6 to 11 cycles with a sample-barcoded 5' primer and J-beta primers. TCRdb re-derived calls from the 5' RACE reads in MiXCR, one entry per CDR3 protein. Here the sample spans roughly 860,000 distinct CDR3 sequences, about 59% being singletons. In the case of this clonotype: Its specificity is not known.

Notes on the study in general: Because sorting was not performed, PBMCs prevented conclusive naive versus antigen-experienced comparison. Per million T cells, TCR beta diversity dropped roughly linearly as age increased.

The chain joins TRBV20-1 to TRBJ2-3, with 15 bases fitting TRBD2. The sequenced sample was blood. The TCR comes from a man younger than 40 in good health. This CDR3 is CSARVGLAGGTTQYF. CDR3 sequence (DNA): TGCAGTGCTAGAGTCGGACTAGCGGGAGGGACGACGCAGTATTTT.